This T cell receptor beta chain was observed in a study of graft-versus-host responses after intestinal transplantation. Data came from immunoSEQ multiplex PCR; TCRdb stores just in-frame clones and leaves some out. The sample gives 4,000 or so clones, 75% to 85% of which show up once; 4% to 5.5% is in the top ten. CDR3 length equals 15 residues. Germline CDR1 and CDR2: LGHNA and YNFKEQ. With 4 bases clipped from V and 3 bases from J, the junction kept 3 bases outside the gene matches. Processed graft tissue released its intraepithelial and lamina propria lymphocytes. Sequencing used ileum tissue, obtained nearly 670 days after intestinal transplant. The TCR originated in a human patient who received an intestinal transplant, so some T cells may come from the graft donor. V and J are TRBV4-2 and TRBJ2-2; 9 nucleotides line up with TRBD2. The CDR3: CASSPIAGDTGELFF. In DNA, the CDR3 is TGTGCCAGCAGCCCAATAGCGGGGGACACCGGGGAGCTGTTTTTT.